This T cell receptor beta chain appears in the sequencing data of a study of blood T cells in healthy people across ages. Germline CDR1 DFQATT, CDR2 SNEGSKA (reference sequence). The J segment lost 8 bases and the V segment lost 3 bases, leaving 15 bases of the junction unmatched. The CDR3 has 16 residues. The authors extracted at least 5 micrograms of total RNA per sample. This clonotype has a handful of counts. Its antigen remains unidentified. Overall study results and limits: PBMCs that were unsorted prevented a conclusive naive versus antigen-experienced comparison.

Then a second PCR, running roughly 7 to 11 cycles, was carried out with a sample-barcoded 5' primer and a J-beta primer mix. TCRdb called the 5' RACE reads again in MiXCR, with one record for every CDR3 protein. The data contain some 1.6 million distinct CDR3 sequences, about 31% of them singletons. This receptor was taken from a woman in her twenties or thirties in good health. This chain links TRBV20-1 with TRBJ2-1; TRBD2 agrees at 8 bases. The sequencing sample was made of blood. CDR3 sequence reads: CSASPQSGSEVHEQFF. The DNA for the CDR3 is TGCAGTGCTAGTCCTCAAAGCGGGAGTGAGGTCCATGAGCAGTTCTTC.